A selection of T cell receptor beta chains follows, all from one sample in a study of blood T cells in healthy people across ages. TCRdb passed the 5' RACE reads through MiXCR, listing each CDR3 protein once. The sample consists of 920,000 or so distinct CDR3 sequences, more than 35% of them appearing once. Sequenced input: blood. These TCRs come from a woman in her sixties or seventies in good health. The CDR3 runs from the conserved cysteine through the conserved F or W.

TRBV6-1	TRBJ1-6	CASSELGGVMGFGMGSPLHF
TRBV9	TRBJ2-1	CASSNIAGGYNEQFF
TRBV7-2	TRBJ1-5	CASSADRGPYQPQHF
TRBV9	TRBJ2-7	CASSVALSSKDQYF
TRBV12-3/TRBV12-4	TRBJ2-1	CASSFSTSGRRGEQFF
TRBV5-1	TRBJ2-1	CASGGGYYNEQFF
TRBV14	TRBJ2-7	CASSPGGSLGEQYF
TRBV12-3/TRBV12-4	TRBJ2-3	CASSPSRLSTDTQYF
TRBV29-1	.	CSVEAPPQGIHEQYF
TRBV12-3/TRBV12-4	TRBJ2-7	CASSGTGPLYEQYF
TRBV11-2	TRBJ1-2	CASSLDGGTAYGYTF
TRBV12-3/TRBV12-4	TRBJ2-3	CASRAAVEDTQYF
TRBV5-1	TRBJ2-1	CASSGGSGLNEQFF
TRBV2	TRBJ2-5	CASSARLAEQETQYF
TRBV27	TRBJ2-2	CASSLSVTNTGELFF
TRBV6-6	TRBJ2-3	CASSAGTSWSTDTQYF
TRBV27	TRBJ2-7	CASSERRGYGQYF
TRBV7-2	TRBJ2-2	CASSFPSRVTGELFF
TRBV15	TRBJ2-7	CATSTGRGGNYEQYF
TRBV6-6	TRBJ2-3	CASSWGLAGGPKDTQYF
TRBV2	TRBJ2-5	CASSSGTSGVRQYF
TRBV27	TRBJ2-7	CASSLRGRLGSEQYF
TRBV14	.	CASSRGTEYEQYF
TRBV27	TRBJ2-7	CASSFGQGCEQYF
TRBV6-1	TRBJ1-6	CASRETFLGSYNSPLHF
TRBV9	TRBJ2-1	CASSVGSGGHLDEQFF
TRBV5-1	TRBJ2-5	CASSLQGEETQYF
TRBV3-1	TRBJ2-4	CASSQDRDRGLNIQYF
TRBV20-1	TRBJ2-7	CSASLGAGGVDEQYF
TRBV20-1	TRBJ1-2	CSATEDSNYGYTF